This TCR beta chain was observed in a study of technical replicates of blood from four donors. The data were produced by immunoSEQ multiplex PCR, yet TCRdb's version contains in-frame clones alone and is incomplete. The sample shows 95,000 to 100,000 clones, 90% to 96% of them seen only once. Trimming stripped 4 bases from V and 8 bases from J, with 15 bases between. The CDR3 is 14 amino acids. The germline V gene encodes CDR1 MGHRA and CDR2 YSYEKL. The chain uses TRBV4-1 and TRBJ1-5; D remains ambiguous. What was sequenced was T cells isolated from PBMCs. This clonotype was sampled from a human donor in good health. In nucleotides, the CDR3 is TGCGCCAGCAGCCCTACAGCCGACGGTGAGCCCCAGCATTTT. Its translation is CASSPTADGEPQHF.